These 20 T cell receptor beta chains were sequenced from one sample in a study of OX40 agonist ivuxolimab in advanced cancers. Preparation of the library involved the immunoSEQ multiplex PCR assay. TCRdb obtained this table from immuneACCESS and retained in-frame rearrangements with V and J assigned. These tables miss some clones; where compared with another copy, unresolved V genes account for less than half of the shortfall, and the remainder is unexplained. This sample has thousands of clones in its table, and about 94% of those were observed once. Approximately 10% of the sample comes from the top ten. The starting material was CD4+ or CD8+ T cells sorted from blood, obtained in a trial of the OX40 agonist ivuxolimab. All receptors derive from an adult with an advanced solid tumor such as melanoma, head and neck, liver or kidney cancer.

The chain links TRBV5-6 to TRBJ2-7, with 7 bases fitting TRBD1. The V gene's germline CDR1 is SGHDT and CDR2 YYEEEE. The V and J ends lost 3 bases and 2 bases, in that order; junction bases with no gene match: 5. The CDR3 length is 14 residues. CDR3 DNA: TGTGCCAGCAGCTGGGACAGCCATACCTACGAGCAGTACTTC. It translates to CASSWDSHTYEQYF.

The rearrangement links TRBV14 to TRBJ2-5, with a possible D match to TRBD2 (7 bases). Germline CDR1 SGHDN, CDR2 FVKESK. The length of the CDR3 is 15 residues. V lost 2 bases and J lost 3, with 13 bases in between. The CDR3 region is CASSQLGGREETQYF. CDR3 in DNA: TGTGCCAGCAGCCAACTCGGGGGGCGCGAAGAGACCCAGTACTTC.

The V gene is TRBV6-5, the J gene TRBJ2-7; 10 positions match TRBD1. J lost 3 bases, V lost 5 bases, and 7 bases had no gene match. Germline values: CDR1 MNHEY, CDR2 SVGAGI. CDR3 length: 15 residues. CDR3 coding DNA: TGTGCCAGCAGTCGACAAGGACAGGGGGTCTACGAGCAGTACTTC. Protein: CASSRQGQGVYEQYF.

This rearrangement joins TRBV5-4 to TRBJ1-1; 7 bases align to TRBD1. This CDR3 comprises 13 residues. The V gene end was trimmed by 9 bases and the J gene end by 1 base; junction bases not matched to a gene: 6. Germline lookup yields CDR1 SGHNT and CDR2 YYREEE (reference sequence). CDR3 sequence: CAMKTGPNTEAFF. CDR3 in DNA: TGTGCCATGAAGACAGGGCCGAACACTGAAGCTTTCTTT.

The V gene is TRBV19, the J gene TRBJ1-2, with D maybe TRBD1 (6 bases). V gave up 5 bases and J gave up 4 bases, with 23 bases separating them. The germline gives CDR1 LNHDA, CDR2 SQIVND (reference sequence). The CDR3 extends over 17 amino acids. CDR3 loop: CASSLQSYTGISYGYTF. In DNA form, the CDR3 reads TGTGCCAGTAGTTTACAAAGTTATACAGGGATCTCCTATGGCTACACCTTC.

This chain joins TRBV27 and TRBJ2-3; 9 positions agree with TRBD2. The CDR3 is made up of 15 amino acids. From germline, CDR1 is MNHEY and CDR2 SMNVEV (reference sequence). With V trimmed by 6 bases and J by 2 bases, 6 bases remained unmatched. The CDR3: CASRTLAGVTDTQYF. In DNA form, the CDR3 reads TGTGCCAGCAGGACCTTAGCGGGGGTCACAGATACGCAGTATTTT.

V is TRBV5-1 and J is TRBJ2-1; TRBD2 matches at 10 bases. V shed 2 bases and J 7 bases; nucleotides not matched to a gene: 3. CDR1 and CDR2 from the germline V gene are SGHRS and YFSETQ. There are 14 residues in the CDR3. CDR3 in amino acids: CASSFGTSENEQFF. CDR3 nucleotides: TGCGCCAGCAGCTTCGGGACTAGCGAAAATGAGCAGTTCTTC.

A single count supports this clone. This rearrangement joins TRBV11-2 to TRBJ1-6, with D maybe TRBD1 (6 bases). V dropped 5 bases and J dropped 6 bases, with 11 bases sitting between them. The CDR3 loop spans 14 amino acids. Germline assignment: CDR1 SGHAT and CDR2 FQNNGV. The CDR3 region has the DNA TGTGCCAGCAGCACCGGACAGTCTAATTCACCCCTCCACTTT. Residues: CASSTGQSNSPLHF.

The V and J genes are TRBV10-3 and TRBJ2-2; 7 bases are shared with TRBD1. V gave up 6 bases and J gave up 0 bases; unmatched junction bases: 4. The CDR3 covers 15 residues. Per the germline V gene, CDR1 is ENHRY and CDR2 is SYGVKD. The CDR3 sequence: CAIRTGTANTGELFF. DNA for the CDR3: TGTGCCATCAGGACCGGGACAGCGAACACCGGGGAGCTGTTTTTT.

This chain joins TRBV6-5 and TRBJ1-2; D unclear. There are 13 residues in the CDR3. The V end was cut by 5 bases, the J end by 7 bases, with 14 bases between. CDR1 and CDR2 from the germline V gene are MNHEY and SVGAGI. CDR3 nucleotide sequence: TGTGCCAGCAGTACGAGCAGGACCTCTGGCTACACCTTC. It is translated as CASSTSRTSGYTF.

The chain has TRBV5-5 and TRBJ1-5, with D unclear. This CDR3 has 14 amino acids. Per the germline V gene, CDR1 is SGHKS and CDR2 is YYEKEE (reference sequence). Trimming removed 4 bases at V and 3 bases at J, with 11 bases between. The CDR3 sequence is CASSQGLDNQPQHF. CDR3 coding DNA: TGTGCCAGCAGCCAAGGACTGGACAATCAGCCCCAGCATTTT.

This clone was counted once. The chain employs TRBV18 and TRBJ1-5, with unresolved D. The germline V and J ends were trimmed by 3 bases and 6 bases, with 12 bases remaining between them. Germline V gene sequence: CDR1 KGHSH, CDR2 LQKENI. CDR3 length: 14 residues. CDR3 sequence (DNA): TGTGCCAGCTCACCGACCACGAACTCTCAGCCCCAGCATTTT. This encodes CASSPTTNSQPQHF.

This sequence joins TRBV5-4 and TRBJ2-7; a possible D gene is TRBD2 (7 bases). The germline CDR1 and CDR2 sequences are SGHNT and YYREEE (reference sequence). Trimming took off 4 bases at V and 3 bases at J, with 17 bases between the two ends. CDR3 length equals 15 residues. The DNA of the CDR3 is TGTGCCAGCAGCCCTGGGGGGGCCGGGGGCTACGAGCAGTACTTC. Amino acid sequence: CASSPGGAGGYEQYF.

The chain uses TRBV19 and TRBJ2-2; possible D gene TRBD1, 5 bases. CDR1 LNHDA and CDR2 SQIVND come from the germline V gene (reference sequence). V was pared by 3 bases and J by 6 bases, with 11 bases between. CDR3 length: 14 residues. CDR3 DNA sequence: TGTGCCAGTAGTATTGGCCAGGGATCCGGGGAGCTGTTTTTT. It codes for CASSIGQGSGELFF.

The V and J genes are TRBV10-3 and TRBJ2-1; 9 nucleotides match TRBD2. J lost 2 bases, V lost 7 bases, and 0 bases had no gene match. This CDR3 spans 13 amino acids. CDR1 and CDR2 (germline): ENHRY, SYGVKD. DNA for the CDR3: TGTGCCATCACTAGCGGGACCTACAATGAGCAGTTCTTC. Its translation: CAITSGTYNEQFF.

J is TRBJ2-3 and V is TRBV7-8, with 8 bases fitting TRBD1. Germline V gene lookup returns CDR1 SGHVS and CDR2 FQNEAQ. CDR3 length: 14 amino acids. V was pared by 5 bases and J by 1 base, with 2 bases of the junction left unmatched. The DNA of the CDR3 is TGTGCCAGCAGCCAGGACAGGGGCACAGATACGCAGTATTTT. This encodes CASSQDRGTDTQYF.

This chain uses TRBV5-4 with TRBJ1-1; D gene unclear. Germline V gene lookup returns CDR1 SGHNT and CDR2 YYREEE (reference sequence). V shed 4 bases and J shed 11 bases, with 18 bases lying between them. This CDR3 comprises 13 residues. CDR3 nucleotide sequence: TGTGCCAGCAGCCCCCGCAACGCGGGAGTGGCTTTCTTT. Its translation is CASSPRNAGVAFF.

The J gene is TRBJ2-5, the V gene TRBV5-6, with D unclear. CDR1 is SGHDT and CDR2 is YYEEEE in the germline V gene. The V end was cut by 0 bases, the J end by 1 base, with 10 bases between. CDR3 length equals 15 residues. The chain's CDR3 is CASSLDYLSQETQYF. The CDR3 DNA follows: TGTGCCAGCAGCTTGGACTACCTGAGCCAAGAGACCCAGTACTTC.

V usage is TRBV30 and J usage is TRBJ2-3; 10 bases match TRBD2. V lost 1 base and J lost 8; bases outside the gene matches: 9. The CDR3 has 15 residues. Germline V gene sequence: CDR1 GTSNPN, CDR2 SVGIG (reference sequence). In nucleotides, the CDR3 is TGTGCCTGGAGTGGTTATGGTAGCGGGGGGTTTACGCAGTATTTT. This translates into CAWSGYGSGGFTQYF.

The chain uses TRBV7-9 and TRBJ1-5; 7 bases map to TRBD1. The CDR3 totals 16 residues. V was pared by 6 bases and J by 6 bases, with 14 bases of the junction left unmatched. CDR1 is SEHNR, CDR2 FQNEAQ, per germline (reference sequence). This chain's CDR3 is CASRHLRNRGGQPQHF. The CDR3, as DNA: TGTGCCAGCAGACACCTCCGGAACAGGGGAGGTCAGCCCCAGCATTTT.